The clone carrying this T cell receptor (beta chain) was observed a single time. Its target is not known. Profiled with immunoSEQ multiplex PCR; TCRdb holds only in-frame clones, not every one. The repertoire holds around 70,000 clones, with 90% to 95% as singletons. These data originate in a study of OX40 agonist ivuxolimab in advanced cancers. Overall study context: An agonistic anti-OX40 (CD134) antibody, ivuxolimab, was used to treat the patients. Patients assigned to dose escalation were diagnosed with hepatocellular carcinoma, melanoma, renal cell or head and neck cancer. Eligibility admitted prior anti-PD-1, anti-PD-L1 or anti-CTLA-4 therapy; roughly 37% had some.

Study-wide results and caveats: The average count of expanded clones was higher among CD8+ T cells than among CD4+.

The source is an adult with an advanced solid tumor such as melanoma, head and neck, liver or kidney cancer. The sequenced sample was CD4+ or CD8+ T cells sorted from blood, obtained in a trial of the OX40 agonist ivuxolimab.

The CDR3 here is CASSYLAGGDNEQFF. DNA of the CDR3: TGTGCCAGCAGCTATCTAGCGGGAGGCGACAATGAGCAGTTCTTC. The rearrangement uses TRBV7-3 and TRBJ2-1; 11 bases are shared with TRBD2. The junction had 4 bases not matched to a gene; V was cut back by 4 bases and J by 5 bases. This CDR3 is 15 amino acids long. Germline V gives CDR1 SGHTA, CDR2 FQGTGA.